This is a list of T cell receptor beta chains from one sample in a study of neurological immune-mediated disorders. In TCRdb, the 5' RACE reads were re-called with MiXCR into one record per CDR3 protein. This table has 50,000 to 70,000 distinct CDR3 sequences, 3.5% to 5.5% appearing once. The specimen sequenced was PBMCs. The receptors come from a man under 40 with multiple sclerosis. Each CDR3 is given with its conserved first and last residue. D genes are given only for firm matches. Clone size is not always given. Where it is, it says once, few, many or a class for expanded clones.

size: few; D: NA; length: 13; J: TRBJ1-2; V: TRBV29-1; DNA: TGCAGCGTTGAGCAGGGAGGAAACTATGGCTACACCTTC; CDR3: CSVEQGGNYGYTF
size: few; D: NA; length: 12; J: TRBJ2-5; V: TRBV4-1; DNA: TGCGCCAGCAGCCGACCCCACGAGACCCAGTACTTC; CDR3: CASSRPHETQYF
size: many; D: NA; length: 12; J: TRBJ1-2; V: TRBV27; DNA: TGTGCCAGCAGTAACAGAGACTATGGCTACACCTTC; CDR3: CASSNRDYGYTF
size: NA; D: NA; length: 13; J: TRBJ1-6; V: TRBV6-4; DNA: TGTGCCAGCAGTGACAGGGATGATTCACCCCTCCACTTT; CDR3: CASSDRDDSPLHF
size: many; D: TRBD1; length: 15; J: TRBJ1-1; V: TRBV10-3; DNA: TGTGCCATCAGTGAAGGGACAGCACGATCCACTGAAGCTTTCTTT; CDR3: CAISEGTARSTEAFF
size: many; D: TRBD1; length: 15; J: TRBJ2-5; V: TRBV11-2; DNA: TGTGCCAGCGGCCTCGGGACAGGCTGGGGAGAGACCCAGTACTTC; CDR3: CASGLGTGWGETQYF
size: few; D: NA; length: 16; J: TRBJ1-2; V: TRBV12-3/TRBV12-4; DNA: TGTGCCAGCAGTTTAGCTTGGCAGGGAGGGTCTCGTGGCTACACCTTC; CDR3: CASSLAWQGGSRGYTF
size: many; D: NA; length: 12; J: TRBJ1-1; V: TRBV12-3/TRBV12-4; DNA: TGTGCCAGCAGGATCGGGAACACTGAAGCTTTCTTT; CDR3: CASRIGNTEAFF
size: many; D: NA; length: 13; J: TRBJ1-1; V: TRBV20-1; DNA: TGCAGTGCTAGTGGGCAGACAGACACTGAAGCTTTCTTT; CDR3: CSASGQTDTEAFF
size: many; D: NA; length: 15; J: TRBJ1-1; V: TRBV20-1; DNA: TGCAGTGCTAGAGTTGTAGGACTGTTGAACACTGAAGCTTTCTTT; CDR3: CSARVVGLLNTEAFF
size: few; D: NA; length: 15; J: TRBJ2-7; V: TRBV5-4; DNA: TGTGCCAGCAGCCCCGGGGGGCCCCTGACCTACGAGCAGTACTTC; CDR3: CASSPGGPLTYEQYF
size: many; D: NA; length: 14; J: TRBJ2-1; V: TRBV12-3/TRBV12-4; DNA: TGTGCCAGCAGTTTAAGGGGGGGGTCCGGTGAGCAGTTCTTC; CDR3: CASSLRGGSGEQFF
size: few; D: NA; length: 12; J: TRBJ2-7; V: TRBV27; DNA: TGTGCCAGCAGTCCACAGGGCTACGAGCAGTACTTC; CDR3: CASSPQGYEQYF
size: many; D: NA; length: 16; J: TRBJ1-2; V: TRBV4-1; DNA: TGCGCCAGCCGCCGTCCGAGCGTGATCCCTAACTATGGCTACACCTTC; CDR3: CASRRPSVIPNYGYTF
size: many; D: TRBD2; length: 15; J: TRBJ2-1; V: TRBV4-1; DNA: TGCGCCAGCAGCCAAGTTAGCGGGGCAATTAATGAGCAGTTCTTC; CDR3: CASSQVSGAINEQFF
size: many; D: TRBD1; length: 18; J: TRBJ2-2; V: TRBV11-1; DNA: TGTGCCACCACACCGGGACAGGGGGCGATTCGAAGCACCGGGGAGCTGTTTTTT; CDR3: CATTPGQGAIRSTGELFF
size: many; D: NA; length: 15; J: TRBJ2-7; V: TRBV5-1; DNA: TGCGCCAGCAGCTTGGAGGGACACCGGCCCTACGAGCAGTACTTC; CDR3: CASSLEGHRPYEQYF
size: many; D: TRBD1; length: 14; J: TRBJ1-2; V: TRBV6-2/TRBV6-3; DNA: TGTGCCAGCAGGACCGACAGGGAGATCGATGGCTACACCTTC; CDR3: CASRTDREIDGYTF
size: few; D: TRBD1; length: 17; J: TRBJ2-6; V: TRBV3-1; DNA: TGTGCCAGCAGCCAAGGGGACAGGGGCACTGGGGCCAAAGTCCTGACTTTC; CDR3: CASSQGDRGTGAKVLTF
size: many; D: NA; length: 13; J: TRBJ1-1; V: TRBV12-3/TRBV12-4; DNA: TGTGCCAGCAGAGAGCCCTTGAACACTGAAGCTTTCTTT; CDR3: CASREPLNTEAFF
size: many; D: NA; length: 13; J: TRBJ1-1; V: TRBV2; DNA: TGTGCCAGCAGTCCCGGGTCTTACACTGAAGCTTTCTTT; CDR3: CASSPGSYTEAFF
size: many; D: NA; length: 13; J: TRBJ2-7; V: TRBV10-1; DNA: TGCGCCAGCAGCCGGGACATCACCTACGAGCAGTACTTC; CDR3: CASSRDITYEQYF